This T cell receptor beta chain was sequenced in a study of cytomegalovirus exposure and HLA in healthy donors. General study findings and limits: High sensitivity and specificity were reportedly achieved when the classifier diagnosed cytomegalovirus status. TCR beta chains numbering more than 150 were designated cytomegalovirus-associated.

From the approximately 120-subject validation cohort, which was separate from the approximately 700-subject first cohort, the donors were drawn. Method: immunoSEQ multiplex PCR; TCRdb's copy keeps in-frame clones and lacks some. Of roughly 70,000 clones listed, about 90% are singletons. Comments on this clone: Its antigen is undetermined.

Germline-derived CDR1 and CDR2 are LGHNA and YNFKEQ. Trimming at V came to 4 bases and at J to 4 bases, leaving 4 bases not matched to a gene. There are 15 residues in the CDR3. The sequencing sample was made of PBMCs. This rearrangement joins TRBV4-2 to TRBJ2-3; 11 nucleotides line up with TRBD2. The sequence came from a young woman in good health and CMV-seropositive. This CDR3 is CASSRPGLAADTQYF. CDR3 in DNA: TGTGCCAGCAGCCGGCCGGGACTAGCGGCAGATACGCAGTATTTT.